This T cell receptor (beta chain) was captured in a study of blood T cell repertoires in COVID-19. Study-level information: COVID-19 samples collected from the United States, Italy and Spain covered acute and convalescent phases.

Study processing details: Quantification of nucleated cells was approximated via reference gene primer amplification. Using immunoSEQ multiplex PCR, the repertoire was profiled, and TCRdb retains in-frame clones only, with some absent. The D gene and trimming were derived from the DNA, and the V and J assignments and clone size from that table. The repertoire consists of fewer than 200,000 clones, with approximately 86% occurring once and the leading ten covering 3% to 4.5%. This clone was observed once. Germline V CDR1 and CDR2: LGHDT, YNNKEL (reference sequence). V lost 6 bases to trimming and J lost 7 bases, with 12 bases between them. The CDR3 length is 12 residues.

Sequencing used peripheral blood. The chain carries TRBV3-1 (or the pseudogene TRBV3-2) and TRBJ1-1; D possibly corresponds to TRBD1 (6 bases). The sequence was obtained from a woman in her fifties or sixties who had recovered from COVID-19. The CDR3 nucleotides read TGTGCCAGCAGTGCAGGGGTGAGTGAAGCTTTCTTT. It codes for CASSAGVSEAFF.